This T cell receptor beta chain was recovered during a study of blood T cell repertoires in COVID-19. The overall study: From T cells, B-cell-depleted T cells, or PBMCs came the material, which was cDNA or gDNA.

Methods used by the authors: Reference gene primer amplification gave nucleated cell count estimates. Measured with immunoSEQ multiplex PCR; TCRdb has only the in-frame clones, and not every one. That table furnishes V, J and clone size, whereas the DNA furnished D and trimming. Found here are about 140,000 clones, around three quarters of them singletons; the top ten hold roughly 14%. This CDR3 contains 13 residues. V lost 3 bases and J lost 2, with 8 bases in between. V gene TRBV12-3 or TRBV12-4 combines with J gene TRBJ2-7, with D hard to call. Sequencing was carried out using peripheral blood. The receptor was isolated from a man older than 75 with acute or convalescent COVID-19. CDR3 sequence (DNA): TGTGCCAGCAGTTTCGCTCGGGCCTACGAGCAGTACTTC. It is translated as CASSFARAYEQYF.